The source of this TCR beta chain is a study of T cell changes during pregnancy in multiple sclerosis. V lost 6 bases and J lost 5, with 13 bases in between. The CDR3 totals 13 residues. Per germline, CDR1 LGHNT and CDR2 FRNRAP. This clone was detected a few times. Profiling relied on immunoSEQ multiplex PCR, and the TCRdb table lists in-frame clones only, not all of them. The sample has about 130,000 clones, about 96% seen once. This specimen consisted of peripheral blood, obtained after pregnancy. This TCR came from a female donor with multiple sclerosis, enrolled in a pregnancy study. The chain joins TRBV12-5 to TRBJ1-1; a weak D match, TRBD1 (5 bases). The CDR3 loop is CASGRSGGTEAFF. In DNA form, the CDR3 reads TGTGCTAGTGGCCGGTCGGGGGGAACTGAAGCTTTCTTT.